The rows below give T cell receptor beta chains drawn from one sample of a study of T cells in localized non-small cell lung cancer. Method: immunoSEQ multiplex PCR; TCRdb's copy keeps in-frame clones and lacks some. The table lists around 40,000 clones, approximately 84% of them singletons. The sample here was peripheral blood, taken before any cancer treatment. These receptors were collected from a man aged 35-75 years with stage I lung adenocarcinoma. Each CDR3 is given with its conserved first and last residue. The D gene is left open where the match is weak. Some rows mark clone size as missing; the rest say once, few, many or name a class of expanded clone.

D gene: NA
J gene: TRBJ2-7
clone size: once
V gene: TRBV18
CDR3 protein: CASSPAGFSYEQYF
CDR3 DNA: TGTGCCAGCTCACCAGCCGGTTTCTCCTACGAGCAGTACTTC

D gene: NA
J gene: TRBJ1-4
clone size: NA
V gene: TRBV7-2
CDR3 protein: CASSLGRGGNEKLFF
CDR3 DNA: TGTGCCAGCAGCTTAGGGAGGGGGGGGAATGAAAAACTGTTTTTT

D gene: NA
J gene: TRBJ1-1
clone size: NA
V gene: TRBV2
CDR3 protein: CASTLDSNTEAFF
CDR3 DNA: TGTGCCAGCACCCTTGACAGCAACACTGAAGCTTTCTTT

D gene: NA
J gene: TRBJ2-7
clone size: NA
V gene: TRBV5-4
CDR3 protein: CASSLDTGSYEQYF
CDR3 DNA: TGTGCCAGCAGCTTGGATACAGGGTCCTACGAGCAGTACTTC

D gene: TRBD1
J gene: TRBJ1-2
clone size: NA
V gene: TRBV6-1
CDR3 protein: CASSETGGSAGYTF
CDR3 DNA: TGTGCCAGCAGTGAGACAGGGGGCTCCGCTGGCTACACCTTC

D gene: NA
J gene: TRBJ2-2
clone size: NA
V gene: TRBV7-6
CDR3 protein: CASTDISRGELFF
CDR3 DNA: TGTGCCAGCACCGACATATCTCGGGGGGAGCTGTTTTTT

D gene: NA
J gene: TRBJ1-3
clone size: NA
V gene: TRBV11-2
CDR3 protein: CASRGGTTGNTIYF
CDR3 DNA: TGTGCCAGCAGGGGGGGTACCACTGGAAACACCATATATTTT

D gene: NA
J gene: TRBJ1-5
clone size: NA
V gene: TRBV28
CDR3 protein: CASSFTSRVSRQPQHF
CDR3 DNA: TGTGCCAGCAGTTTTACCAGCAGGGTATCCAGGCAGCCCCAGCATTTT

D gene: NA
J gene: TRBJ2-7
clone size: NA
V gene: TRBV9
CDR3 protein: CASSVLPGAYEQYF
CDR3 DNA: TGTGCCAGCAGCGTTCTCCCGGGAGCCTACGAGCAGTACTTC

D gene: TRBD2
J gene: TRBJ2-5
clone size: NA
V gene: TRBV7-8
CDR3 protein: CASRRGLQETQYF
CDR3 DNA: TGTGCCAGCAGACGGGGACTACAAGAGACCCAGTACTTC

D gene: NA
J gene: TRBJ2-1
clone size: NA
V gene: TRBV19
CDR3 protein: CASSTSGLPRNEQFF
CDR3 DNA: TGTGCCAGTAGTACCTCGGGACTCCCGAGAAATGAGCAGTTCTTC

D gene: TRBD1
J gene: TRBJ1-5
clone size: NA
V gene: TRBV7-2
CDR3 protein: CASSPDRGDQPQHF
CDR3 DNA: TGTGCCAGCAGCCCCGACAGGGGAGATCAGCCCCAGCATTTT

D gene: TRBD2
J gene: TRBJ2-2
clone size: NA
V gene: TRBV6-4
CDR3 protein: CASSPLGGGSTGELFF
CDR3 DNA: TGTGCCAGCAGTCCCCTCGGGGGGGGGAGCACCGGGGAGCTGTTTTTT

D gene: NA
J gene: TRBJ2-3
clone size: once
V gene: TRBV28
CDR3 protein: CASSLVGADTQYF
CDR3 DNA: TGTGCCAGCAGTTTAGTGGGAGCGGATACGCAGTATTTT

D gene: TRBD2
J gene: TRBJ2-1
clone size: NA
V gene: TRBV7-9
CDR3 protein: CASSPRSLAGGYNEQFF
CDR3 DNA: TGTGCCAGCAGCCCCAGGTCCCTAGCGGGAGGTTACAATGAGCAGTTCTTC

D gene: NA
J gene: TRBJ2-3
clone size: NA
V gene: TRBV6-5
CDR3 protein: CASSYGGAPSTDTQYF
CDR3 DNA: TGTGCCAGCAGTTACGGGGGGGCGCCAAGCACAGATACGCAGTATTTT

D gene: TRBD1
J gene: TRBJ2-7
clone size: NA
V gene: TRBV18
CDR3 protein: CASSPRADREPYEQYF
CDR3 DNA: TGTGCCAGCTCACCACGGGCGGACAGGGAACCCTACGAGCAGTACTTC

D gene: NA
J gene: TRBJ1-1
clone size: NA
V gene: TRBV4-1
CDR3 protein: CASSQEVAMDETEAFF
CDR3 DNA: TGCGCCAGCAGCCAAGAGGTCGCAATGGACGAGACTGAAGCTTTCTTT

D gene: NA
J gene: TRBJ2-7
clone size: NA
V gene: TRBV4-1
CDR3 protein: CASSQSWRSYEQYF
CDR3 DNA: TGCGCCAGCAGCCAATCTTGGAGGTCCTACGAGCAGTACTTC

D gene: NA
J gene: TRBJ1-5
clone size: NA
V gene: TRBV28
CDR3 protein: CASRGANQPQHF
CDR3 DNA: TGTGCCAGCAGGGGAGCGAATCAGCCCCAGCATTTT

D gene: NA
J gene: TRBJ2-5
clone size: NA
V gene: TRBV30
CDR3 protein: CAWSGRGRVQETQYF
CDR3 DNA: TGTGCCTGGAGTGGGCGGGGCAGGGTCCAAGAGACCCAGTACTTC

D gene: NA
J gene: TRBJ2-7
clone size: NA
V gene: TRBV5-4
CDR3 protein: CASSLGGGIQRDEQYF
CDR3 DNA: TGTGCCAGCAGCCTAGGAGGGGGAATCCAGAGGGACGAGCAGTACTTC

D gene: NA
J gene: TRBJ1-6
clone size: NA
V gene: TRBV27
CDR3 protein: CASSLWNSPLHF
CDR3 DNA: TGTGCCAGCAGTTTATGGAATTCACCCCTCCACTTT

D gene: TRBD2
J gene: TRBJ2-7
clone size: NA
V gene: TRBV6-6
CDR3 protein: CASSVATSGIDEQYF
CDR3 DNA: TGTGCCAGCAGCGTCGCGACTAGCGGGATCGACGAGCAGTACTTC

D gene: NA
J gene: TRBJ1-1
clone size: NA
V gene: TRBV10-3
CDR3 protein: CAISESGGTEAFF
CDR3 DNA: TGTGCCATCAGTGAGTCGGGGGGGACTGAAGCTTTCTTT

D gene: TRBD2
J gene: TRBJ2-5
clone size: once
V gene: TRBV5-1
CDR3 protein: CASSSLPRLAGDVKGETQYF
CDR3 DNA: TGCGCCAGCAGCTCCCTTCCACGACTAGCGGGCGACGTGAAGGGAGAGACCCAGTACTTC

D gene: TRBD1
J gene: TRBJ2-2
clone size: NA
V gene: TRBV6-4
CDR3 protein: CASSSGTGTGELFF
CDR3 DNA: TGTGCCAGCAGTTCCGGGACAGGGACCGGGGAGCTGTTTTTT

D gene: NA
J gene: TRBJ2-7
clone size: NA
V gene: TRBV15
CDR3 protein: CATSSKRGTGTGEQYF
CDR3 DNA: TGTGCCACCAGCAGCAAAAGGGGAACAGGGACCGGCGAGCAGTACTTC

D gene: NA
J gene: TRBJ2-7
clone size: NA
V gene: TRBV4-3
CDR3 protein: CASSHGYLENYEQYF
CDR3 DNA: TGCGCCAGCAGCCACGGATATCTCGAAAACTACGAGCAGTACTTC

D gene: NA
J gene: TRBJ2-7
clone size: NA
V gene: TRBV6-6
CDR3 protein: CASSYSRKRDYEQYF
CDR3 DNA: TGTGCCAGCAGTTACTCGAGAAAGCGTGACTACGAGCAGTACTTC